This entry is about one T cell receptor (beta chain). TCRdb's copy holds only in-frame clones and misses some; the assay was immunoSEQ multiplex PCR. The sample lists about 340,000 clones, roughly 86% occurring once. Enrolled during active infection, Seattle patients were then followed longitudinally. The sample belongs to a study of blood T cell repertoires in COVID-19. The sequenced sample was peripheral blood. The receptor's source is a woman in her sixties or seventies with COVID-19, enrolled during active disease.

The DNA of the CDR3 is TGTGCCAGCAGTGAGACTAGTGTGAACAATGAGCAGTTCTTC. Protein product: CASSETSVNNEQFF. The chain is built from TRBV2 and TRBJ2-1, with D tentatively TRBD2 (6 bases). From germline, CDR1 is SNHLY and CDR2 FYNNEI. The CDR3 extends over 14 amino acids. Between the trimmed V and J ends, which lost 3 bases and 5 bases, there was a span of 11 bases. Drawing the rest from reference TRBV2 and TRBJ2-1, the complete variable domain is EPEVTQTPSHQVTQMGQEVILRCVPISNHLYFYWYRQILGQKVEFLVSFYNNEISEKSEIFDDQFSVERPDGSNFTLKIRSTKLEDSAMYFCASSETSVNNEQFFGPGTRLTVL.